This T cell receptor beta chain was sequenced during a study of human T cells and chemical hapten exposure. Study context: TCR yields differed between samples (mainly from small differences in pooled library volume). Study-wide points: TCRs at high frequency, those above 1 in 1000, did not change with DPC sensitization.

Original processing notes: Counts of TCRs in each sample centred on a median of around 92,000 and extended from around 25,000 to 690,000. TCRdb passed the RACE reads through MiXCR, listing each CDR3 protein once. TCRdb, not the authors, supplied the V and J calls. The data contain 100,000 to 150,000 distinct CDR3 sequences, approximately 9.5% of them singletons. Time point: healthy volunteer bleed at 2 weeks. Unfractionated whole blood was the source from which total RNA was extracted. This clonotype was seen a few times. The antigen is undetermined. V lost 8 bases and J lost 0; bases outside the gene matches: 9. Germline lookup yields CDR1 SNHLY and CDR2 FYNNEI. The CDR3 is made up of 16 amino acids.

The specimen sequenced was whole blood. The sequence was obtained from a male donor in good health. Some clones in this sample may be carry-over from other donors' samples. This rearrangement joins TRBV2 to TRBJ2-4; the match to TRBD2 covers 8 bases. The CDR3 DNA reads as TGTGCCAGCGCGCGGCAGGGACTAGTAGCCAAAAACATTCAGTACTTC. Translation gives CASARQGLVAKNIQYF.